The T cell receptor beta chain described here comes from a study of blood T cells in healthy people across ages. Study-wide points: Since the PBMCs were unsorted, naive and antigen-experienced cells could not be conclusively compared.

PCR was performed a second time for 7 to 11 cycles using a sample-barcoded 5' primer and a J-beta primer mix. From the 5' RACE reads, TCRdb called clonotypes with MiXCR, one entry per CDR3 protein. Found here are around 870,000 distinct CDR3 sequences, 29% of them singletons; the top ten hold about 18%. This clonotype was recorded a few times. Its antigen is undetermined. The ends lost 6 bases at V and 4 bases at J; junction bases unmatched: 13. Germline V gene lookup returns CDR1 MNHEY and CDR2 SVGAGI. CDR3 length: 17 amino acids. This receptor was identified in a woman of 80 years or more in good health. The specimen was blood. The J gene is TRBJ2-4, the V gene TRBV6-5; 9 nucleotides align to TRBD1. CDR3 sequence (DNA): TGTGCCAGCAGCAAACCTCGACAGGGGGGGATTAAAAACATTCAGTACTTC. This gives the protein CASSKPRQGGIKNIQYF.